Each of the 30 T cell receptor beta chains below was sequenced from the same sample in a study of T cell responses to AZD1222 COVID-19 vaccine. Data came from immunoSEQ multiplex PCR; TCRdb stores just in-frame clones and leaves some out. Seen here are 130,000 to 150,000 clones, more than 70% observed once, and the top ten hold more than 13%. Sample: peripheral blood, taken on day 0 of AZD1222 vaccination. The origin of the receptors is an adult in good health.

The chain links TRBV6-5 to TRBJ1-2; D gene uncertain. The V gene lost 6 bases and the J gene lost 5 bases, with 16 bases spanning the gap. The CDR3 is made up of 14 amino acids. CDR1 is MNHEY, CDR2 SVGAGI, per germline. In DNA, the CDR3 is TGTGCCAGCAGCCTGTCCGGACGGTTTTATGGCTACACCTTC. Its protein product is CASSLSGRFYGYTF.

V and J are TRBV18 and TRBJ1-3; D uncertain. This CDR3 is built from 13 residues. The germline gives CDR1 KGHSH, CDR2 LQKENI. Trimming shortened V by 5 bases and J by 4 bases, and 9 bases separated the two germline ends. The CDR3 DNA follows: TGTGCCAGCTCAACGAACGGGGGAAACACCATATATTTT. Translated: CASSTNGGNTIYF.

The V gene is TRBV19, the J gene TRBJ1-1, with TRBD1 matching 7 bases. The J segment lost 1 base and the V segment lost 2 bases, leaving 4 bases of the junction unmatched. The CDR3 consists of 15 residues. The germline CDR1 and CDR2 sequences are LNHDA and SQIVND (reference sequence). CDR3 DNA sequence: TGTGCCAGTAGTATACCAGGGGGTGGGAACACTGAAGCTTTCTTT. Translation gives CASSIPGGGNTEAFF.

This chain connects TRBV19 to TRBJ1-2; possibly TRBD1 for D (6 bases). The length of the CDR3 is 12 residues. The V gene lost 8 bases and the J gene lost 2 bases, with 9 bases spanning the gap. Germline V CDR1 and CDR2: LNHDA, SQIVND (reference sequence). In DNA, the CDR3 is TGTGCCAGTCGAGGACAGAACTATGGCTACACCTTC. Protein product: CASRGQNYGYTF. Full variable domain (outside the CDR3, taken from reference TRBV19 and TRBJ1-2): DGGITQSPKYLFRKEGQNVTLSCEQNLNHDAMYWYRQDPGQGLRLIYYSQIVNDFQKGDIAEGYSVSREKKESFPLTVTSAQKNPTAFYLCASRGQNYGYTFGSGTRLTVV.

The V call is TRBV7-9, the J call TRBJ1-6, with D unclear. Trimming took off 1 base at V and 10 bases at J, with 5 bases between the two ends. Germline loops: CDR1 SEHNR, CDR2 FQNEAQ (reference sequence). This CDR3 contains 12 residues. CDR3 coding DNA: TGTGCCAGCAGCTTAGAACAGTCACCCCTCCACTTT. Translating gives CASSLEQSPLHF.

CDR3 sequence (DNA): TGTGCCAGCAGTTCAGACAGGACCTATGGCTACACCTTC. Translation: CASSSDRTYGYTF. The J gene is TRBJ1-2, the V gene TRBV28; the D gene is possibly TRBD1 (6 bases). The CDR3 consists of 13 residues. Germline loops: CDR1 MDHEN, CDR2 SYDVKM. The ends were cut back, 4 bases at V and 4 bases at J, with 10 bases in the middle.

This clone appeared once. The chain links TRBV15 to TRBJ2-1, with D perhaps TRBD2 (5 bases). Germline CDR1 and CDR2: LNHNV and YYDKDF (reference sequence). The CDR3 has 15 residues. V lost 1 base and J lost 3, with 10 bases in between. The CDR3 spells CATSRGLANYNEQFF. The CDR3 bases are TGTGCCACCAGCAGAGGGCTAGCCAACTACAATGAGCAGTTCTTC.

This chain uses TRBV5-4 with TRBJ2-5; D perhaps matches TRBD1 (6 bases). Trimming shortened V by 4 bases and J by 2 bases, and 15 bases separated the two germline ends. The CDR3 sequence is 15 residues long. Germline V gene lookup returns CDR1 SGHNT and CDR2 YYREEE (reference sequence). DNA of the CDR3: TGTGCCAGCAGCGACGACAGGATCCTACAAGAGACCCAGTACTTC. This codes for CASSDDRILQETQYF.

The chain employs TRBV28 and TRBJ2-7, with 11 bases that match TRBD2. The J segment lost 4 bases and the V segment lost 5 bases, leaving 4 bases of the junction unmatched. The CDR3 is 14 residues long. Germline V gives CDR1 MDHEN, CDR2 SYDVKM. The CDR3, as DNA: TGTGCCAGCAGTGTAGCGGGGGGGTCTTACGAGCAGTACTTC. Protein product: CASSVAGGSYEQYF. The whole variable domain, filled in from reference TRBV28 and TRBJ2-7, reads DVKVTQSSRYLVKRTGEKVFLECVQDMDHENMFWYRQDPGLGLRLIYFSYDVKMKEKGDIPEGYSVSREKKERFSLILESASTNQTSMYLCASSVAGGSYEQYFGPGTRLTVT.

This clone was detected only a few times. Other DNA sequences in this specimen translate into the identical CDR3. This rearrangement joins TRBV7-8 to TRBJ1-1; no clear D. The CDR3 is 13 amino acids. V lost 0 bases, J lost 4 bases, and 6 bases lay in between. Germline lookup yields CDR1 SGHVS and CDR2 FQNEAQ. The DNA of the CDR3 is TGTGCCAGCAGCTTAGCGCGAGGCACTGAAGCTTTCTTT. This gives the protein CASSLARGTEAFF.

CDR3 protein: CASSVDRNYGYTF. For the CDR3, the DNA is TGTGCCAGCAGTGTGGACAGGAACTATGGCTACACCTTC. The chain couples TRBV2 to TRBJ1-2; TRBD1 matches 7 bases. The germline gives CDR1 SNHLY, CDR2 FYNNEI. V was clipped by 4 bases and J by 2 bases; unmatched bases: 1. The CDR3 runs to 13 residues.

The chain employs TRBV27 and TRBJ2-1, with D perhaps TRBD2 (6 bases). This CDR3 has 14 residues. Germline values: CDR1 MNHEY, CDR2 SMNVEV (reference sequence). V lost 2 bases, J lost 8 bases, and 13 bases lay in between. CDR3 sequence: CASSLGAGFDEQFF. CDR3 nucleotide sequence: TGTGCCAGCAGTTTAGGGGCGGGATTCGATGAGCAGTTCTTC.

The genes are TRBV6-5 and TRBJ1-3; no clear D. The CDR3 has 15 residues. The germline CDR1 and CDR2 sequences are MNHEY and SVGAGI. V was shortened by 2 bases and J by 0 bases, with 8 bases between the two germline ends. The CDR3, as DNA: TGTGCCAGCAGTTACCAGATGAGCTCTGGAAACACCATATATTTT. This sequence encodes CASSYQMSSGNTIYF.

The rearrangement joins TRBV4-1 to TRBJ1-1, with D uncertain. The CDR3 covers 17 residues. Germline V gene lookup returns CDR1 MGHRA and CDR2 YSYEKL. V was clipped by 3 bases and J by 0 bases, with 17 bases between them. CDR3 in DNA: TGCGCCAGCAGCCATCGGGTCCTTGGACGGATGAACACTGAAGCTTTCTTT. This translates into CASSHRVLGRMNTEAFF.

This clone has more than one count but fewer than ten. The V gene is TRBV6-2 or TRBV6-3, the J gene TRBJ1-5; D ambiguous. CDR1 is MNHEY, CDR2 SVGEGT, per germline. CDR3 size: 13 residues. V was clipped by 6 bases and J by 8 bases, with 14 bases between them. The CDR3 loop is CASSGRTEEPQHF. The CDR3 nucleotides read TGTGCCAGCAGCGGACGGACTGAAGAGCCCCAGCATTTT.

The chain is built from TRBV11-3 and TRBJ2-1, with D perhaps TRBD1 (5 bases). The length of the CDR3 is 15 residues. The V end lost 4 bases, the J end lost 1 base, and 11 bases lay between the germline ends. CDR1 and CDR2 (germline): SGHNT, YENEEA. CDR3 amino acids: CASSYDRYSYNEQFF. In DNA form, the CDR3 reads TGTGCCAGCAGCTACGACAGATATTCCTACAATGAGCAGTTCTTC.

The J gene is TRBJ2-1, the V gene TRBV3-1 (or the pseudogene TRBV3-2); 11 bases agree with TRBD2. CDR1 and CDR2 (germline): LGHDT, YNNKEL (reference sequence). The CDR3 contains 13 residues. J gave up 3 bases and V 9 bases, and 1 base lay outside the gene matches. CDR3: CARTSGDYNEQFF. CDR3 in DNA: TGTGCCAGGACTAGCGGGGACTACAATGAGCAGTTCTTC.

The CDR3 is CASSPMTGDTEAFF. The CDR3 DNA follows: TGCGCCAGCAGCCCCATGACAGGGGACACTGAAGCTTTCTTT. The chain joins TRBV23-1 to TRBJ1-1; the match to TRBD1 covers 8 bases. TRBV23-1 is marked as an open reading frame, function uncertain. The CDR3 is 14 amino acids. V was pared by 6 bases and J by 3 bases, with 6 bases of the junction left unmatched.

V is TRBV2 and J is TRBJ2-5; D may be TRBD2 (5 bases). V was trimmed by 4 bases and J by 9 bases, leaving 15 bases between them. The length of the CDR3 is 13 residues. The V gene's germline CDR1 is SNHLY and CDR2 FYNNEI. CDR3 sequence reads: CASSGERPGAQYF. The CDR3 nucleotides are TGTGCCAGCAGTGGGGAGCGGCCCGGGGCCCAGTACTTC. Complete variable domain (other parts from reference TRBV2 and TRBJ2-5): EPEVTQTPSHQVTQMGQEVILRCVPISNHLYFYWYRQILGQKVEFLVSFYNNEISEKSEIFDDQFSVERPDGSNFTLKIRSTKLEDSAMYFCASSGERPGAQYFGPGTRLLVL.

The chain employs TRBV5-1 and TRBJ2-1, with 7 bases fitting TRBD1. Germline lookup yields CDR1 SGHRS and CDR2 YFSETQ. The length of the CDR3 is 14 residues. With V trimmed by 2 bases and J by 6 bases, 5 bases remained unmatched. In DNA, the CDR3 is TGCGCCAGCAGCTTCAACAGGGGAAGCAATGAGCAGTTCTTC. Translation gives CASSFNRGSNEQFF.

The chain has TRBV18 and TRBJ2-7; 8 bases are shared with TRBD1. The CDR3 spans 17 residues. V lost 6 bases and J lost 2; bases outside the gene matches: 15. The germline gives CDR1 KGHSH, CDR2 LQKENI. CDR3 DNA: TGTGCCAGCTCCGGTGGAAACACACAGGGGGGCGCCTACGAGCAGTACTTC. It specifies CASSGGNTQGGAYEQYF.

This clone was found a few times. This chain connects TRBV5-1 to TRBJ1-3; D might be TRBD1 (6 bases). V lost 7 bases and J 4 bases, leaving 9 bases between the germline ends. Germline assignment: CDR1 SGHRS and CDR2 YFSETQ. The CDR3 contains 12 residues. The CDR3 DNA reads TGCGCCAGCGCAGGGGACGGAAACACCATATATTTT. Protein: CASAGDGNTIYF.

This clone is a singleton in its sample. The CDR3 nucleotides are TGTGCCAGCAGCACGCCGACAGGGACGGGCTCTGGAAACACCATATATTTT. This translates into CASSTPTGTGSGNTIYF. The rearrangement joins TRBV9 to TRBJ1-3; 7 bases map to TRBD1. Germline assignment: CDR1 SGDLS and CDR2 YYNGEE. The CDR3 spans 17 residues. V dropped 4 bases and J dropped 0; count of bases not matched to a gene: 10.

The rearrangement joins TRBV21-1 to TRBJ1-6; TRBD1 is the table's D call and was not checked against the DNA. TRBV21-1 is a recognized pseudogene. The CDR3 covers 14 residues. This CDR3 is CASSKRQVLRPLHF. For the CDR3, the DNA is TGTGCCAGCAGCAAACGGCAGGTTCTCAGGCCCCTCCACTTT.

With regard to this clone: The sample has other DNA sequences that encode this CDR3 too. This chain joins TRBV12-3 or TRBV12-4 and TRBJ2-7; D is unclear. This CDR3 has 11 amino acids. V was pared by 2 bases and J by 5 bases, with 4 bases between. The CDR3 DNA is TGTGCCAGCAGTTTAAGCCACGAGCAGTACTTC. Encoded protein: CASSLSHEQYF.

This clone turned up a few times. This sequence joins TRBV2 and TRBJ1-4; D gene uncertain. Germline CDR1 reads SNHLY; CDR2 reads FYNNEI. The CDR3 contains 14 residues. V was trimmed by 7 bases and J by 1 base, leaving 10 bases between them. CDR3 region: CASIPGRTNEKLFF. CDR3 nucleotides: TGTGCCAGCATCCCCGGGCGAACTAATGAAAAACTGTTTTTT.

V and J are TRBV7-2 and TRBJ1-3; 10 bases are a match to TRBD1. J gave up 3 bases and V 5 bases, and 7 bases lay outside the gene matches. There are 16 residues in the CDR3. Germline assignment: CDR1 SGHTA and CDR2 FQGNSA. The CDR3 coding sequence is TGTGCCAGCAGCCCCCGACAGGGGGCTTTTGGAAACACCATATATTTT. Translation gives CASSPRQGAFGNTIYF.

Only one count was recorded for this clone. The J gene is TRBJ1-3, the V gene TRBV9; perhaps TRBD1 as D (5 bases). Germline CDR1 is SGDLS and CDR2 is YYNGEE. Trimming left V 3 bases short and J 3 bases short, with 13 bases between. This CDR3 region has 15 residues. CDR3 protein: CASSGRGIVGNTIYF. In nucleotides, the CDR3 is TGTGCCAGCAGCGGGCGGGGGATCGTTGGAAACACCATATATTTT.

This chain connects TRBV7-3 to TRBJ2-3; 9 bases agree with TRBD1. This CDR3 has 15 residues. CDR1 SGHTA and CDR2 FQGTGA come from the germline V gene. Trimming took 1 base from V and 3 from J; bases not matched to a gene: 2. The CDR3 DNA is TGTGCCAGCAGCTTAAACAGGGGGCCTACAGATACGCAGTATTTT. Translating it yields CASSLNRGPTDTQYF.

This sequence joins TRBV28 and TRBJ1-3; a weak D match, TRBD1 (6 bases). Trimming removed 7 bases at V and 2 bases at J, with 12 bases between. The CDR3 sequence is 14 residues long. The germline V gene has CDR1 MDHEN and CDR2 SYDVKM. CDR3 residues: CASTKGGTGNTIYF. CDR3 bases: TGTGCCAGCACAAAAGGGGGTACTGGAAACACCATATATTTT.